The 15 T cell receptor beta chains below were found in one sample sequenced in a study of beta chain features in type 1 diabetes. Antigens of these TCRs are unknown. Of the isolated RNA, all was reverse transcribed, and so the sequenced material was expressed TCRB transcripts. Generated by immunoSEQ multiplex PCR, the TCRdb table keeps only in-frame clones and is missing some. The table lists roughly 130,000 clones, about a sixth of them singletons, with under 2.5% in the top ten. Study-wide findings and caveats: In every one of the four CD4+ subsets, TCRB CDR3s were moderately but significantly shorter in Type 1 diabetes patients.

The sequenced material came from central memory CD4+ T cells from blood. These receptors came from a man aged 25-45 years with type 1 diabetes.

This clone was seen more than once but under ten times. The chain combines TRBV4-3 with TRBJ1-2, with D perhaps matching TRBD1 (5 bases). The CDR3 covers 15 residues. Trimming took off 2 bases at V and 0 bases at J, with 10 bases between the two ends. Per the germline V gene, CDR1 is LGHNA and CDR2 is YSLEER. The CDR3 region has the DNA TGCGCCAGCAGCCAAAACGACAGAGCTAACTATGGCTACACCTTC. Translated, it gives CASSQNDRANYGYTF.

In this sample, this clone turned up a few times. The chain recombines TRBV11-1 with TRBJ1-2; D ambiguous. CDR1 is SGHAT, CDR2 FQDESV, per germline (reference sequence). Trimming pared 2 bases from V and 0 bases from J, leaving 7 bases between. The CDR3 totals 14 residues. The CDR3: CASSLLSTNYGYTF. CDR3 in DNA: TGTGCCAGCAGCTTATTGAGTACTAACTATGGCTACACCTTC.

The rearrangement uses TRBV7-3 and TRBJ2-7; the D is unclear. The CDR3 has 11 residues. The V and J ends lost 5 bases and 7 bases respectively, with 9 bases between them. Germline V CDR1 and CDR2: SGHTA, FQGTGA. The CDR3 sequence: CASSRGVEQYF. Written as DNA, the CDR3 is TGTGCCAGCAGCAGAGGAGTGGAGCAGTACTTC. Drawing the rest from reference TRBV7-3 and TRBJ2-7, the complete variable domain is GAGVSQTPSNKVTEKGKYVELRCDPISGHTALYWYRQSLGQGPEFLIYFQGTGAADDSGLPNDRFFAVRPEGSVSTLKIQRTERGDSAVYLCASSRGVEQYFGPGTRLTVT.

This clone occurred a few times. V is TRBV11-1 and J is TRBJ1-1, with D maybe TRBD1 (5 bases). This CDR3 is built from 13 residues. The germline V gene encodes CDR1 SGHAT and CDR2 FQDESV (reference sequence). V was trimmed by 3 bases and J by 7 bases, leaving 12 bases between them. CDR3 residues: CASSFKGAGEAFF. The CDR3 DNA reads TGTGCCAGCAGCTTCAAAGGGGCGGGTGAAGCTTTCTTT.

CDR3 coding DNA: TGTGCCAGCAGCGCCCCCGGGCAGTACACCGGGGAGCTGTTTTTT. Translating gives CASSAPGQYTGELFF. The V call is TRBV7-3, the J call TRBJ2-2; no definite D call. The V gene lost 5 bases and the J gene lost 3 bases, with 13 bases spanning the gap. The CDR3 sequence is 15 residues long. Germline-derived CDR1 and CDR2 are SGHTA and FQGTGA. Looking up the rest from reference TRBV7-3 and TRBJ2-2 gives the full variable domain: GAGVSQTPSNKVTEKGKYVELRCDPISGHTALYWYRQSLGQGPEFLIYFQGTGAADDSGLPNDRFFAVRPEGSVSTLKIQRTERGDSAVYLCASSAPGQYTGELFFGEGSRLTVL.

This clone was detected only a few times. The chain recombines TRBV6-1 with TRBJ1-2; D uncertain. Germline CDR1 MNHNS, CDR2 SASEGT. Trimming removed 0 bases from V and 6 bases from J, with 23 bases in between. The CDR3 extends over 18 amino acids. For the CDR3, the DNA is TGTGCCAGCAGTGAAGCGCTTCAAGTAGGACTTCTTGAGGATGGCTACACCTTC. Amino acid sequence: CASSEALQVGLLEDGYTF.

This chain uses TRBV7-9 with TRBJ1-1; TRBD1 agrees at 8 bases. Germline CDR1 is SEHNR and CDR2 is FQNEAQ (reference sequence). The CDR3 covers 15 residues. V was pared by 2 bases and J by 3 bases, with 5 bases of the junction left unmatched. In DNA form, the CDR3 reads TGTGCCAGCAGCTTATTGGCAGGGGGCCACACTGAAGCTTTCTTT. Translation gives CASSLLAGGHTEAFF.

Of note for this clone: Mismatch with germline at one junction end may stem from a read error. This sequence joins TRBV30 and TRBJ1-2; tentative D call: TRBD1 (6 bases). The CDR3 totals 15 residues. Germline CDR1 GTSNPN, CDR2 SVGIG (reference sequence). CDR3 coding DNA: TGTGCCTTGAGTGTACGGTTACAGGGTATGGGCGGCTACACCTTC. Protein sequence: CALSVRLQGMGGYTF.

The chain has TRBV6-1 and TRBJ2-5, with 10 bases lining up with TRBD2. The V and J ends lost 6 bases and 4 bases, in that order; junction bases with no gene match: 8. The CDR3 spans 15 residues. The germline V gene has CDR1 MNHNS and CDR2 SASEGT. Written as DNA, the CDR3 is TGTGCCAGCAGCAGGACTAGCGGCGGAGGAGAGACCCAGTACTTC. Its translation is CASSRTSGGGETQYF.

CDR3 coding DNA: TGTGCCAGCAGTCGGGACAGGGACGAAAAACTGTTTTTT. This gives the protein CASSRDRDEKLFF. The rearrangement uses TRBV2 and TRBJ1-4, with 9 bases matching TRBD1. V shed 5 bases and J 8 bases; nucleotides not matched to a gene: 3. The CDR3 covers 13 residues. From germline, CDR1 is SNHLY and CDR2 FYNNEI.

The chain recombines TRBV5-6 with TRBJ1-2; 8 bases align to TRBD1. There are 13 residues in the CDR3. V gave up 4 bases and J gave up 4 bases; unmatched junction bases: 3. CDR1 is SGHDT, CDR2 YYEEEE, per germline. Here the CDR3 reads CASSGGTGYGYTF. CDR3 in DNA: TGTGCCAGCAGCGGCGGGACAGGCTATGGCTACACCTTC. Variable domain in full (rest from reference TRBV5-6 and TRBJ1-2): DAGVTQSPTHLIKTRGQQVTLRCSPKSGHDTVSWYQQALGQGPQFIFQYYEEEERQRGNFPDRFSGHQFPNYSSELNVNALLLGDSALYLCASSGGTGYGYTFGSGTRLTVV.

This chain joins TRBV7-2 and TRBJ2-7; maybe TRBD1 (6 bases). Germline values: CDR1 SGHTA, CDR2 FQGNSA. Trimming removed 0 bases from V and 1 base from J, with 10 bases in between. The CDR3 spans 15 residues. The chain's CDR3 is CASSLALTGSYEQYF. In DNA form, the CDR3 reads TGTGCCAGCAGCTTAGCCCTTACAGGGTCCTACGAGCAGTACTTC.

V and J are TRBV18 and TRBJ1-5; TRBD1 matches 11 bases. In germline, CDR1 is KGHSH, CDR2 LQKENI. The CDR3 covers 15 residues. Losses at the gene ends were 3 bases for V and 2 bases for J; bases not matched to a gene: 0. The CDR3, as DNA: TGTGCCAGCTCACCGGGACAGGGGGGCAATCAGCCCCAGCATTTT. It is translated as CASSPGQGGNQPQHF. Together with reference TRBV18 and TRBJ1-5, the CDR3 gives the full variable domain: NAGVMQNPRHLVRRRGQEARLRCSPMKGHSHVYWYRQLPEEGLKFMVYLQKENIIDESGMPKERFSAEFPKEGPSILRIQQVVRGDSAAYFCASSPGQGGNQPQHFGDGTRLSIL.

This rearrangement joins TRBV30 to TRBJ2-5, with TRBD1 identical over 8 bases. Germline V gene data show CDR1 as GTSNPN and CDR2 as SVGIG (reference sequence). CDR3 length: 15 residues. V shed 4 bases, J shed 4 bases, and the junction held 11 bases outside the gene matches. CDR3: CAWTGRTGWRETQYF. CDR3 in DNA: TGTGCCTGGACTGGACGGACAGGGTGGAGAGAGACCCAGTACTTC.

The chain is built from TRBV7-2 and TRBJ2-7; 7 bases map to TRBD1. The CDR3 has 15 residues. J gave up 6 bases and V 0 bases, and 8 bases lay outside the gene matches. Germline CDR1 SGHTA, CDR2 FQGNSA. CDR3 sequence reads: CASSLAGQVPSEQYF. The CDR3 DNA is TGTGCCAGCAGCTTAGCCGGACAGGTACCTTCCGAGCAGTACTTC.